Below are 30 T cell receptor beta chains sequenced from a single sample in a study of CD8 T cells in Susac syndrome. It was with random hexamers that roughly 0.5 to 1 ug RNA was reverse transcribed. One entry per CDR3 protein results from TCRdb running MiXCR on the immunoSEQ multiplex PCR reads. This table has approximately 150,000 distinct CDR3 sequences, approximately 92% appearing once. The sample comprised CD4+ T cells from PBMCs. These receptors originate from a human donor in good health.

The V call is TRBV3-1, the J call TRBJ2-7; maybe TRBD1 (5 bases). CDR3 length: 16 amino acids. V was shortened by 0 bases and J by 0 bases, with 12 bases between the two germline ends. Germline CDR1 and CDR2: LGHDT and YNNKEL (reference sequence). In nucleotides, the CDR3 is TGTGCCAGCAGCCAAGAAGGGGAACAGAACTCCTACGAGCAGTACTTC. It codes for CASSQEGEQNSYEQYF.

The chain combines TRBV18 with TRBJ1-2; 7 bases align to TRBD1. Germline CDR1 reads KGHSH; CDR2 reads LQKENI. The CDR3 has 15 residues. The J segment lost 2 bases and the V segment lost 0 bases, leaving 3 bases of the junction unmatched. CDR3 amino acids: CASSPPSGQNYGYTF. Here the CDR3 DNA reads TGTGCCAGCTCACCACCTTCGGGACAGAACTATGGCTACACCTTC.

The V gene is TRBV20-1, the J gene TRBJ2-1; possibly TRBD1 or TRBD2 for D (6 bases each). V lost 6 bases and J lost 14, with 8 bases in between. Per germline, CDR1 DFQATT and CDR2 SNEGSKA (reference sequence). The CDR3 runs to 8 residues. The CDR3 protein is CSAGGKFF. The CDR3 DNA reads TGCAGTGCAGGGGGGAAGTTCTTC.

The CDR3 region is CASSPTEGAWDEQFF. DNA for the CDR3: TGTGCCAGCAGCCCTACAGAGGGAGCATGGGATGAGCAGTTCTTC. The rearrangement uses TRBV7-2 and TRBJ2-1; perhaps TRBD2 as D (5 bases). Trimming cost V 5 bases and J 8 bases, with 19 bases left between them. In germline, CDR1 is SGHTA, CDR2 FQGNSA. The CDR3 is 15 residues long.

This rearrangement joins TRBV30 to TRBJ2-7; 10 nucleotides match TRBD2. V was pared by 2 bases and J by 6 bases, with 7 bases of the junction left unmatched. CDR1 and CDR2 from the germline V gene are GTSNPN and SVGIG (reference sequence). The CDR3 runs 14 residues. CDR3 loop: CAWSFGSGGREQYF. CDR3 DNA: TGTGCCTGGAGTTTCGGTAGCGGGGGGCGCGAGCAGTACTTC.

The rearrangement links TRBV20-1 to TRBJ1-2, with unresolved D. With 5 bases removed from V and 4 bases from J, the gap between germline ends came to 11 bases. Germline V gene data show CDR1 as DFQATT and CDR2 as SNEGSKA (reference sequence). There are 12 residues in the CDR3. Here the CDR3 DNA reads TGCAGTGCTGAGTTAGGGCCCTATGGCTACACCTTC. As protein: CSAELGPYGYTF.

This clonotype was seen more than once but under ten times. One end of the junction is discordant with germline, which a read error may explain. This chain uses TRBV5-1 with TRBJ1-1; 8 positions match TRBD1. Germline lookup yields CDR1 SGHRS and CDR2 YFSETQ. There are 13 residues in the CDR3. The DNA of the CDR3 is TGTGCCAGCAGCTTGACAGGGGACACTGAAGCTTTCTTT. Protein product: CASSLTGDTEAFF.

The rearrangement uses TRBV5-4 and TRBJ2-3; D not resolved. The V end lost 3 bases, the J end lost 4 bases, and 9 bases lay between the germline ends. Germline V gene data show CDR1 as SGHNT and CDR2 as YYREEE (reference sequence). The CDR3 sequence is 13 residues long. The CDR3 sequence: CASSSEQPDTQYF. CDR3 nucleotides: TGTGCCAGCAGCTCCGAACAGCCAGATACGCAGTATTTT.

This chain connects TRBV7-2 to TRBJ1-2; no firm D call. V dropped 5 bases and J dropped 3 bases, with 13 bases sitting between them. The CDR3 covers 14 residues. CDR1 is SGHTA and CDR2 is FQGNSA in the germline V gene. The CDR3 here is CASSRRTVDYGYTF. CDR3 DNA sequence: TGTGCCAGCAGCCGTCGGACCGTTGACTATGGCTACACCTTC.

The chain couples TRBV15 to TRBJ1-1; D is possibly TRBD1 (6 bases). Germline-derived CDR1 and CDR2 are LNHNV and YYDKDF (reference sequence). V lost 5 bases and J lost 5, with 12 bases in between. The CDR3 is made up of 13 amino acids. The DNA for the CDR3 is TGTGCCACCAGCCGCATTCAGGGGACTGAAGCTTTCTTT. It translates to CATSRIQGTEAFF.

The genes are TRBV2 and TRBJ1-2, with TRBD1 identical over 7 bases. The V segment lost 6 bases and the J segment 4 bases; nucleotides outside the gene matches: 5. Germline V lookup: CDR1 SNHLY, CDR2 FYNNEI. CDR3 length: 13 residues. The DNA of the CDR3 is TGTGCCAGCAGATGGGACAGCTCCTATGGCTACACCTTC. This gives the protein CASRWDSSYGYTF.

V and J are TRBV7-9 and TRBJ1-5, with TRBD1 matching 10 bases. The junction had 4 bases not matched to a gene; V was cut back by 5 bases and J by 3 bases. Germline V CDR1 and CDR2: SEHNR, FQNEAQ (reference sequence). The CDR3 consists of 15 residues. The CDR3 sequence: CASSPGQGNNQPQHF. In DNA form, the CDR3 reads TGTGCCAGCAGCCCGGGACAGGGGAACAATCAGCCCCAGCATTTT.

CDR3 sequence: CATSRRLAGGLDTQYF. The CDR3 coding sequence is TGTGCCACCAGCAGGCGACTAGCGGGGGGGCTAGATACGCAGTATTTT. This rearrangement joins TRBV15 to TRBJ2-3, with TRBD2 matching over 14 bases. Germline V gene data show CDR1 as LNHNV and CDR2 as YYDKDF (reference sequence). CDR3 size: 16 residues. V trimming: 3 bases; J trimming: 5 bases; junction bases outside the gene matches: 4.

CDR3 amino acids: CASSRDTLQETQYF. CDR3 bases: TGCGCCAGCAGCCGGGACACCCTCCAAGAGACCCAGTACTTC. This sequence joins TRBV5-1 and TRBJ2-5, with D perhaps matching TRBD1 (6 bases). Germline loops: CDR1 SGHRS, CDR2 YFSETQ. This CDR3 spans 14 amino acids. Trimming removed 4 bases at V and 1 base at J, with 11 bases between.

The rearrangement links TRBV28 to TRBJ2-1, with unresolved D. Germline loops: CDR1 MDHEN, CDR2 SYDVKM. The CDR3 loop spans 15 amino acids. V was trimmed by 6 bases and J by 1 base, leaving 13 bases between them. CDR3 DNA: TGTGCCAGCAGCCCCAGTGGGGATTCCTACAATGAGCAGTTCTTC. Amino acids: CASSPSGDSYNEQFF. Looking up the rest from reference TRBV28 and TRBJ2-1 gives the full variable domain: DVKVTQSSRYLVKRTGEKVFLECVQDMDHENMFWYRQDPGLGLRLIYFSYDVKMKEKGDIPEGYSVSREKKERFSLILESASTNQTSMYLCASSPSGDSYNEQFFGPGTRLTVL.

This rearrangement joins TRBV7-8 to TRBJ1-5; the D gene is possibly TRBD1 (5 bases). Germline-derived CDR1 and CDR2 are SGHVS and FQNEAQ. Trimming took off 1 base at V and 4 bases at J, with 17 bases between the two ends. There are 17 residues in the CDR3. This chain's CDR3 is CASSLGRGDVGNQPQHF. DNA for the CDR3: TGTGCCAGCAGCTTAGGGCGCGGGGACGTCGGGAATCAGCCCCAGCATTTT.

This sequence joins TRBV20-1 and TRBJ2-3; D could derive from TRBD1 or TRBD2 (6 bases each). V lost 5 bases to trimming and J lost 4 bases, with 22 bases between them. The V gene's germline CDR1 is DFQATT and CDR2 SNEGSKA (reference sequence). This CDR3 has 16 residues. The CDR3 loop is CSAPKPGAPVADTQYF. The CDR3 nucleotides read TGCAGTGCTCCCAAGCCGGGGGCCCCTGTTGCAGATACGCAGTATTTT.

This sequence joins TRBV5-1 and TRBJ2-2; 11 bases fit TRBD2. V gave up 1 base and J gave up 0 bases; unmatched junction bases: 8. Germline CDR1 reads SGHRS; CDR2 reads YFSETQ. The CDR3 sequence is 19 residues long. Here the CDR3 reads CASSLRASGGTANTGELFF. Here the CDR3 DNA reads TGCGCCAGCAGCTTGCGGGCTAGCGGGGGGACCGCGAACACCGGGGAGCTGTTTTTT.

This clonotype has only one observation. The rearrangement uses TRBV5-1 and TRBJ1-1; D uncertain. Germline-derived CDR1 and CDR2 are SGHRS and YFSETQ. The CDR3 sequence is 14 residues long. Trimming removed 3 bases from V and 1 base from J, with 10 bases in between. The CDR3 bases are TGCGCCAGCAGCTCAATTCCCGAGAACACTGAAGCTTTCTTT. Protein: CASSSIPENTEAFF.

The chain links TRBV29-1 to TRBJ2-5; D unclear. The V and J ends lost 7 bases and 4 bases respectively, with 10 bases between them. The germline gives CDR1 SQVTM, CDR2 ANQGSEA. There are 11 residues in the CDR3. The CDR3 spells CSARVGETQYF. Written as DNA, the CDR3 is TGCAGCGCCCGTGTAGGAGAGACCCAGTACTTC.

V usage is TRBV9 and J usage is TRBJ2-2; 7 bases are shared with TRBD2. The CDR3 is made up of 19 amino acids. In germline, CDR1 is SGDLS, CDR2 YYNGEE. The V gene end was trimmed by 0 bases and the J gene end by 6 bases; junction bases not matched to a gene: 17. The CDR3 coding sequence is TGTGCCAGCAGCGTAGCTACCCAGGGAGCGGGGAGACTGGCCGGGGAGCTGTTTTTT. This codes for CASSVATQGAGRLAGELFF. Full variable domain (remainder filled in from reference TRBV9 and TRBJ2-2): DSGVTQTPKHLITATGQRVTLRCSPRSGDLSVYWYQQSLDQGLQFLIQYYNGEERAKGNILERFSAQQFPDLHSELNLSSLELGDSALYFCASSVATQGAGRLAGELFFGEGSRLTVL.

This chain links TRBV3-1 with TRBJ2-1, with 7 positions matching TRBD2. Germline CDR1 LGHDT, CDR2 YNNKEL (reference sequence). This CDR3 has 15 residues. V lost 0 bases and J lost 3; bases outside the gene matches: 2. The CDR3 spells CASSQDPGGYNEQFF. CDR3 sequence (DNA): TGTGCCAGCAGCCAAGATCCGGGGGGCTACAATGAGCAGTTCTTC.

The chain is built from TRBV4-2 and TRBJ2-3; 12 bases are a match to TRBD2. V lost 4 bases, J lost 6 bases, and 5 bases stayed unmatched. CDR1 and CDR2 (germline): LGHNA, YNFKEQ. The CDR3 spans 15 residues. CDR3 protein: CASSPSSGGVDTQYF. In DNA, the CDR3 is TGTGCCAGCAGCCCCTCTAGCGGGGGGGTGGATACGCAGTATTTT.

The chain carries TRBV3-1 and TRBJ2-1; D is possibly TRBD2 (6 bases). Trimming took 5 bases from V and 7 from J, leaving 18 bases between them. The germline gives CDR1 LGHDT, CDR2 YNNKEL (reference sequence). The CDR3 has 15 residues. The CDR3 DNA reads as TGTGCCAGCAGCTCAATGGCGGGACCGGGGAATGAGCAGTTCTTC. It encodes CASSSMAGPGNEQFF.

The rearrangement joins TRBV18 to TRBJ1-2; D is possibly TRBD1 (5 bases). CDR3 length: 13 amino acids. Trimming took 2 bases from V and 6 from J, leaving 10 bases between them. The germline gives CDR1 KGHSH, CDR2 LQKENI. CDR3 sequence (DNA): TGTGCCAGCTCACCAGCCAGGGAGGATGGCTACACCTTC. It translates to CASSPAREDGYTF.

The chain employs TRBV6-1 and TRBJ1-1; 7 bases line up with TRBD1. The CDR3 loop spans 14 amino acids. Trimming cost V 10 bases and J 4 bases; bases outside gene matches: 12. The germline V gene encodes CDR1 MNHNS and CDR2 SASEGT. In DNA form, the CDR3 reads TGTGCCACCCTTAAAGGGGGCACGGGCACTGAAGCTTTCTTT. Translated, it gives CATLKGGTGTEAFF.

The chain carries TRBV19 and TRBJ2-1; 14 positions match TRBD2. V lost 3 bases to trimming and J lost 9 bases; unmatched junction nucleotides: 10. Germline values: CDR1 LNHDA, CDR2 SQIVND (reference sequence). This CDR3 spans 17 amino acids. The CDR3 spells CASSMETGLAGAFEQFF. As DNA, the CDR3 is TGTGCCAGTAGTATGGAAACGGGACTAGCGGGGGCGTTTGAGCAGTTCTTC.

The genes are TRBV4-2 and TRBJ1-3, with D maybe TRBD1 (5 bases). The CDR3 spans 13 residues. Germline CDR1 is LGHNA and CDR2 is YNFKEQ. Trimming cost V 7 bases and J 7 bases, with 14 bases left between them. Written as DNA, the CDR3 is TGTGCCAGCACCTCAAGTGGGGGGAACACCATATATTTT. Translated, it gives CASTSSGGNTIYF.

The chain carries TRBV10-3 and TRBJ2-2; D remains unclear. The length of the CDR3 is 15 residues. Trimming removed 11 bases at V and 3 bases at J, with 19 bases between. Germline V gene sequence: CDR1 ENHRY, CDR2 SYGVKD. Written as DNA, the CDR3 is TGTGCCTCGCTCCTGGCAGACGGATACACCGGGGAGCTGTTTTTT. Its protein is CASLLADGYTGELFF.

V and J are TRBV20-1 and TRBJ2-5; D is unresolved. V was trimmed by 2 bases and J by 0 bases, leaving 4 bases between them. The germline V gene encodes CDR1 DFQATT and CDR2 SNEGSKA (reference sequence). The CDR3 spans 12 residues. CDR3 in DNA: TGCAGTGCTAGACAGTACCAAGAGACCCAGTACTTC. It yields the protein CSARQYQETQYF.